This T cell receptor (beta chain) was profiled in a study of cytomegalovirus exposure and HLA in healthy donors. Study-wide results and limits: Sequencing depth across donors, presence/absence analyses assumed, was roughly uniform. It has been reported that TCR beta sequences accurately predicted the HLA-A and HLA-B alleles of most subjects.

Remarks on this clone: The antigen remains unidentified.

The CDR3 contains 14 residues. V was shortened by 3 bases and J by 4 bases, with 9 bases between the two germline ends. CDR1 and CDR2 from the germline V gene are SGHVS and FQNEAQ. Use of 60 Vbeta and 13 Jbeta primers characterized the PCR. The data were produced by immunoSEQ multiplex PCR, yet TCRdb's version contains in-frame clones alone and is incomplete. Here the sample spans about 190,000 clones, roughly three quarters being singletons. The origin of this receptor is a woman aged 18 to 35 in good health and CMV-seronegative. This chain joins TRBV7-8 and TRBJ2-2, with D possibly TRBD1 on 5 matching bases. The sequencing input was PBMCs. The chain's CDR3 is CASSFAGFTGELFF. The CDR3 DNA sequence: TGTGCCAGCAGCTTCGCAGGGTTCACCGGGGAGCTGTTTTTT.